These T cell receptor beta chains were read from a single sample in a study of cytomegalovirus exposure and HLA in healthy donors. The data were produced by immunoSEQ multiplex PCR, yet TCRdb's version contains in-frame clones alone and is incomplete. The sample contains 95,000 to 150,000 clones, over 60% of which appear only once. What was sequenced was PBMCs. These receptors all come from a woman aged 40-49 years in good health and CMV-seronegative. The CDR3 runs from the conserved cysteine through the conserved F or W. Fields, in order: clone size, J gene, D gene, V gene, CDR3 protein, CDR3 DNA. The D gene is left open where the match is weak. The size entry is marked missing in some rows and otherwise reads once, few, many or a size class.

clone_size: NA
j_call: TRBJ1-5
d_call: NA
v_call: TRBV28
cdr3_aa: CASIERGVYQPQHF
cdr3_nt: TGTGCCAGCATCGAACGGGGGGTATATCAGCCCCAGCATTTT

clone_size: NA
j_call: TRBJ2-3
d_call: NA
v_call: TRBV6-5
cdr3_aa: CASSTRAASTDTQYF
cdr3_nt: TGTGCCAGCAGTACGCGAGCGGCTAGCACAGATACGCAGTATTTT

clone_size: NA
j_call: TRBJ2-5
d_call: NA
v_call: TRBV28
cdr3_aa: CASSLPGTLETQYF
cdr3_nt: TGTGCCAGCAGTTTGCCGGGAACGTTGGAGACCCAGTACTTC

clone_size: NA
j_call: TRBJ2-7
d_call: TRBD1
v_call: TRBV9
cdr3_aa: CASSVGGQGSSYEQYF
cdr3_nt: TGTGCCAGCAGCGTAGGAGGACAGGGTAGCTCCTACGAGCAGTACTTC

clone_size: NA
j_call: TRBJ1-1
d_call: NA
v_call: TRBV29-1
cdr3_aa: CSAATQNTEAFF
cdr3_nt: TGCAGCGCCGCCACACAGAACACTGAAGCTTTCTTT

clone_size: NA
j_call: TRBJ2-1
d_call: NA
v_call: TRBV7-2
cdr3_aa: CASSGGLPGNEQFF
cdr3_nt: TGTGCCAGCAGCGGCGGACTGCCGGGCAATGAGCAGTTCTTC

clone_size: NA
j_call: TRBJ2-3
d_call: NA
v_call: TRBV5-1
cdr3_aa: CASSSRDTQYF
cdr3_nt: TGCGCCAGCAGCTCCAGGGATACGCAGTATTTT

clone_size: NA
j_call: TRBJ2-1
d_call: NA
v_call: TRBV6-5
cdr3_aa: CASSGSATYNEQFF
cdr3_nt: TGTGCCAGCAGTGGTAGCGCAACCTACAATGAGCAGTTCTTC

clone_size: NA
j_call: TRBJ1-1
d_call: NA
v_call: TRBV18
cdr3_aa: CASSPRTDTEAFF
cdr3_nt: TGTGCCAGCTCACCACGCACAGACACTGAAGCTTTCTTT

clone_size: NA
j_call: TRBJ1-2
d_call: NA
v_call: TRBV29-1
cdr3_aa: CSVDFSGSF
cdr3_nt: TGCAGCGTTGATTTCTCGGGTTCCTTC

clone_size: few
j_call: TRBJ2-6
d_call: NA
v_call: TRBV13
cdr3_aa: CASSLAVSGANGLTF
cdr3_nt: TGTGCCAGCAGCTTAGCGGTCTCTGGGGCCAACGGCCTGACTTTC

clone_size: NA
j_call: TRBJ1-2
d_call: NA
v_call: TRBV28
cdr3_aa: CASSFTGTHYGYTF
cdr3_nt: TGTGCCAGCAGTTTCACCGGGACTCACTATGGCTACACCTTC

clone_size: NA
j_call: TRBJ2-7
d_call: NA
v_call: TRBV5-5
cdr3_aa: CAGLPERVYEQYF
cdr3_nt: TGTGCCGGACTACCGGAGAGGGTCTACGAGCAGTACTTC

clone_size: NA
j_call: TRBJ2-7
d_call: TRBD1
v_call: TRBV7-9
cdr3_aa: CASSPTGTGGAEEQYF
cdr3_nt: TGTGCCAGCAGCCCGACGGGGACAGGGGGCGCGGAAGAGCAGTACTTC

clone_size: NA
j_call: TRBJ1-2
d_call: NA
v_call: TRBV5-6
cdr3_aa: CASSLRGVGGYTF
cdr3_nt: TGTGCCAGCAGTCTCAGGGGAGTCGGTGGCTACACCTTC

clone_size: NA
j_call: TRBJ1-3
d_call: NA
v_call: TRBV5-1
cdr3_aa: CASSPRVSGNTIYF
cdr3_nt: TGCGCCAGCAGCCCACGGGTCTCTGGAAACACCATATATTTT

clone_size: NA
j_call: TRBJ2-1
d_call: TRBD2
v_call: TRBV5-1
cdr3_aa: CASSLALAGADYNEQFF
cdr3_nt: TGCGCCAGCAGCTTGGCGCTAGCGGGAGCCGACTACAATGAGCAGTTCTTC

clone_size: NA
j_call: TRBJ2-3
d_call: NA
v_call: TRBV28
cdr3_aa: CASSPPSGPSTDTQYF
cdr3_nt: TGTGCCAGTTCCCCGCCGAGCGGGCCCAGCACAGATACGCAGTATTTT

clone_size: NA
j_call: TRBJ1-2
d_call: TRBD1
v_call: TRBV6-5
cdr3_aa: CASSSSDRRINYGYTF
cdr3_nt: TGTGCCAGCAGTTCATCGGACAGGAGGATTAACTATGGCTACACCTTC

clone_size: NA
j_call: TRBJ2-7
d_call: TRBD1
v_call: TRBV19
cdr3_aa: CASSIPGQGNYEQYF
cdr3_nt: TGTGCCAGTAGTATTCCGGGACAGGGGAATTACGAGCAGTACTTC

clone_size: NA
j_call: TRBJ2-5
d_call: NA
v_call: TRBV4-3
cdr3_aa: CASSQSVSSETQYF
cdr3_nt: TGCGCCAGCAGCCAGAGTGTTTCGTCTGAGACCCAGTACTTC

clone_size: few
j_call: TRBJ2-7
d_call: NA
v_call: TRBV27
cdr3_aa: CASSFSAGTGNEQYF
cdr3_nt: TGTGCCAGCAGTTTTAGCGCGGGAACGGGGAACGAGCAGTACTTC

clone_size: NA
j_call: TRBJ2-3
d_call: NA
v_call: TRBV5-1
cdr3_aa: CASSLADSTDTQYF
cdr3_nt: TGCGCCAGCAGCTTAGCGGACAGCACAGATACGCAGTATTTT

clone_size: NA
j_call: TRBJ1-2
d_call: NA
v_call: TRBV11-2
cdr3_aa: CASSVRGTGYTF
cdr3_nt: TGTGCCAGCAGCGTGCGCGGGACGGGATACACCTTC

clone_size: NA
j_call: TRBJ2-7
d_call: TRBD1
v_call: TRBV28
cdr3_aa: CASSRPGQGGEQYF
cdr3_nt: TGTGCCAGCAGTCGTCCGGGACAGGGAGGCGAGCAGTACTTC

clone_size: NA
j_call: TRBJ1-1
d_call: TRBD1
v_call: TRBV6-5
cdr3_aa: CASNPGQTNTEAFF
cdr3_nt: TGTGCCAGTAACCCGGGACAGACGAACACTGAAGCTTTCTTT

clone_size: NA
j_call: TRBJ2-1
d_call: NA
v_call: TRBV5-6
cdr3_aa: CASSPRLRTRYNEQFF
cdr3_nt: TGTGCCAGCAGCCCCCGTCTACGAACCCGTTACAATGAGCAGTTCTTC

clone_size: NA
j_call: TRBJ1-5
d_call: NA
v_call: TRBV10-2
cdr3_aa: CASTPRVHQPQHF
cdr3_nt: TGCGCCAGCACCCCCCGGGTCCACCAGCCCCAGCATTTT

clone_size: NA
j_call: TRBJ1-1
d_call: NA
v_call: TRBV6-6
cdr3_aa: CASSYSEGNTEAFF
cdr3_nt: TGTGCCAGCAGTTACTCGGAGGGAAACACTGAAGCTTTCTTT

clone_size: NA
j_call: TRBJ1-1
d_call: NA
v_call: TRBV5-5
cdr3_aa: CASSYTVATEAFF
cdr3_nt: TGTGCCAGCAGCTATACGGTTGCCACTGAAGCTTTCTTT

clone_size: NA
j_call: TRBJ1-2
d_call: TRBD1
v_call: TRBV7-2
cdr3_aa: CASSSRTGTGGGGYTF
cdr3_nt: TGTGCCAGCAGCTCGCGTACCGGGACAGGAGGCGGTGGCTACACCTTC

clone_size: NA
j_call: TRBJ2-1
d_call: NA
v_call: TRBV7-6
cdr3_aa: CASSRAPYNEQFF
cdr3_nt: TGTGCCAGCTCCCGAGCACCCTACAATGAGCAGTTCTTC

clone_size: NA
j_call: TRBJ1-1
d_call: NA
v_call: TRBV27
cdr3_aa: CASSFTGLRTEAFF
cdr3_nt: TGTGCCAGCAGTTTCACAGGGTTGAGGACTGAAGCTTTCTTT

clone_size: NA
j_call: TRBJ2-7
d_call: NA
v_call: TRBV19
cdr3_aa: CAPISQGSYEQYF
cdr3_nt: TGTGCACCGATCTCGCAGGGTTCCTACGAGCAGTACTTC

clone_size: NA
j_call: TRBJ2-6
d_call: NA
v_call: TRBV6-1
cdr3_aa: CASSERQGSGANVLTF
cdr3_nt: TGTGCCAGCAGTGAAAGGCAGGGGTCTGGGGCCAACGTCCTGACTTTC

clone_size: few
j_call: TRBJ1-1
d_call: NA
v_call: TRBV4-1
cdr3_aa: CASSQYNEGINTEAFF
cdr3_nt: TGCGCCAGCAGCCAATATAATGAGGGAATTAACACTGAAGCTTTCTTT

clone_size: few
j_call: TRBJ2-1
d_call: TRBD2
v_call: TRBV13
cdr3_aa: CASNPLAGGSNEQFF
cdr3_nt: TGTGCCAGCAACCCGCTAGCGGGAGGGAGTAATGAGCAGTTCTTC

clone_size: NA
j_call: TRBJ2-6
d_call: TRBD2
v_call: TRBV7-9
cdr3_aa: CSSGGADRTTSGANVLTF
cdr3_nt: TGTTCCAGCGGGGGGGCCGACAGGACGACATCTGGGGCCAACGTCCTGACTTTC

clone_size: NA
j_call: TRBJ1-2
d_call: NA
v_call: TRBV5-4
cdr3_aa: CASSPRREYGYTF
cdr3_nt: TGTGCCAGCAGCCCTCGAAGGGAGTATGGCTACACCTTC

clone_size: NA
j_call: TRBJ2-7
d_call: NA
v_call: TRBV7-9
cdr3_aa: CASSLGSGSHEQYF
cdr3_nt: TGTGCCAGCAGCTTAGGGAGCGGGTCCCACGAGCAGTACTTC

clone_size: NA
j_call: TRBJ2-5
d_call: NA
v_call: TRBV5-8
cdr3_aa: CASSLITRKIKETQYF
cdr3_nt: TGTGCCAGCAGCTTGATCACAAGAAAGATAAAAGAGACCCAGTACTTC

clone_size: NA
j_call: TRBJ2-1
d_call: TRBD2
v_call: TRBV7-6
cdr3_aa: CASSLGSGNYNEQFF
cdr3_nt: TGTGCCAGCAGCTTAGGAAGCGGGAACTACAATGAGCAGTTCTTC

clone_size: NA
j_call: TRBJ2-3
d_call: NA
v_call: TRBV9
cdr3_aa: CASSVNGRVSDTQYF
cdr3_nt: TGTGCCAGCAGCGTAAACGGGAGAGTCTCAGATACGCAGTATTTT

clone_size: NA
j_call: TRBJ1-5
d_call: NA
v_call: TRBV5-5
cdr3_aa: CASSLSDQPQHF
cdr3_nt: TGTGCCAGCAGCTTGAGCGATCAGCCCCAGCATTTT

clone_size: NA
j_call: TRBJ2-7
d_call: NA
v_call: TRBV27
cdr3_aa: CASSLVRVVRSNEQYF
cdr3_nt: TGTGCCAGCAGTTTAGTCAGGGTCGTTAGGTCGAATGAGCAGTACTTC

clone_size: NA
j_call: TRBJ2-7
d_call: NA
v_call: TRBV7-2
cdr3_aa: CASSSSGHKGEQYF
cdr3_nt: TGTGCCAGCAGCTCCTCGGGACATAAGGGCGAGCAGTACTTC

clone_size: NA
j_call: TRBJ1-3
d_call: NA
v_call: TRBV6-5
cdr3_aa: CASSYGLHSSGNTIYF
cdr3_nt: TGTGCCAGCAGTTACGGATTGCACAGCTCTGGAAACACCATATATTTT

clone_size: once
j_call: TRBJ1-2
d_call: NA
v_call: TRBV18
cdr3_aa: CASSLRASGYTF
cdr3_nt: TGTGCCAGCTCACTCAGGGCGTCCGGCTACACCTTC

clone_size: NA
j_call: TRBJ2-7
d_call: NA
v_call: TRBV15
cdr3_aa: CATSRDPGIYEQYF
cdr3_nt: TGTGCCACCAGCAGAGATCCGGGGATCTACGAGCAGTACTTC

clone_size: few
j_call: TRBJ2-7
d_call: TRBD2
v_call: TRBV7-8
cdr3_aa: CASSKQGTSVEQYF
cdr3_nt: TGTGCCAGCAGCAAACAGGGGACTAGCGTTGAGCAGTACTTC

clone_size: NA
j_call: TRBJ2-1
d_call: TRBD2
v_call: TRBV2
cdr3_aa: CASSGRTSGSINEQFF
cdr3_nt: TGTGCCAGCAGTGGACGGACTAGCGGGAGTATCAATGAGCAGTTCTTC